This TCR beta chain was profiled in a study of technical replicates of blood from a handful of donors. V was trimmed by 7 bases and J by 5 bases, leaving 12 bases between them. Germline V gene sequence: CDR1 LNHDA, CDR2 SQIVND (reference sequence). The CDR3 is made up of 13 amino acids. Sequenced by immunoSEQ multiplex PCR; TCRdb stores in-frame clones only, minus some. The sample contains about 82,000 clones, 90% to 95% of which appear only once. Sequencing was done on a sample of T cells isolated from PBMCs. The source of this sequence is a human donor in good health. J is TRBJ2-1 and V is TRBV19, with a weak D call TRBD1 (6 bases). The CDR3 protein is CASTGTQHNEQFF. Here the CDR3 DNA reads TGTGCCAGTACCGGGACACAACACAATGAGCAGTTCTTC.